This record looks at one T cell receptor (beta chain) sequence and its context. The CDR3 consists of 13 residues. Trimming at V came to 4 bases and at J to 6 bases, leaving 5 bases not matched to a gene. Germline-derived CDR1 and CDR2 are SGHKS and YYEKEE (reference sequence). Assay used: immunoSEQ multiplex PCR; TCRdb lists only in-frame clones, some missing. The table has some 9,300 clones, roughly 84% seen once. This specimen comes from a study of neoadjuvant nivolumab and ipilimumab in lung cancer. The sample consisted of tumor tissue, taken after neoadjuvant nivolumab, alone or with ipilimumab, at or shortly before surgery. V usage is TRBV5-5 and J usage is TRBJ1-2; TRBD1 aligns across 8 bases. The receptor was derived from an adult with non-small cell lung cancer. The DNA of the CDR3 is TGTGCCAGCAGCCTAACGGACAGGGATGGCTACACCTTC. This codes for CASSLTDRDGYTF.